This T cell receptor beta chain came from a study of cytomegalovirus exposure and HLA in healthy donors. This PCR relied on a set of 60 Vbeta primers and 13 Jbeta primers. The table came from immunoSEQ multiplex PCR; TCRdb's copy has only in-frame clones and leaves some out. The sample consists of about 140,000 clones, around 70% of them appearing once. The study's findings and limits: In an earlier analysis, most TCR beta V segments were productive about 87% or about 30% of the time.

As to this clone: Its antigen is as yet unknown.

The sample was PBMCs. The TCR originated in a woman aged 60-75 years in good health and CMV-seropositive.

This CDR3 is CASSYSGQPVYGYTF. The CDR3 DNA is TGTGCCAGCAGTTACTCGGGACAGCCTGTCTATGGCTACACCTTC. This sequence joins TRBV6-5 and TRBJ1-2, with 7 bases fitting TRBD1. The length of the CDR3 is 15 residues. V trimming: 0 bases; J trimming: 4 bases; junction bases outside the gene matches: 5. Germline loops: CDR1 MNHEY, CDR2 SVGAGI.